This TCR beta chain originates from a study of blood T cells in healthy people across ages. Study as a whole: For every two T cells, template switching captured about one barcoded beta molecule. Study results and limitations: Expanded clonotype shifts may have been confounded, as the donors had an unknown CMV status.

A sample-barcoded 5' primer and a J-beta primer mix were used in a second PCR of roughly 7 to 12 cycles. MiXCR, run by TCRdb on the 5' RACE reads, gives a single entry per CDR3 protein. The sample contains some 920,000 distinct CDR3 sequences, about 53% of which appear only once. The CDR3 contains 15 residues. Germline-derived CDR1 and CDR2 are SGHKS and YYEKEE (reference sequence). V gave up 0 bases and J gave up 5 bases, with 12 bases separating them. A word on this clonotype: Antigen: not known.

The rearrangement uses TRBV5-5 and TRBJ2-1; D possibly matches TRBD1 or TRBD2 (5 bases each). The sequencing input was blood. This clonotype originated in a woman in her sixties in good health. The CDR3 is CASSLVPGTHNEQFF. In DNA form, the CDR3 reads TGTGCCAGCAGCTTGGTTCCAGGGACCCACAATGAGCAGTTCTTC.